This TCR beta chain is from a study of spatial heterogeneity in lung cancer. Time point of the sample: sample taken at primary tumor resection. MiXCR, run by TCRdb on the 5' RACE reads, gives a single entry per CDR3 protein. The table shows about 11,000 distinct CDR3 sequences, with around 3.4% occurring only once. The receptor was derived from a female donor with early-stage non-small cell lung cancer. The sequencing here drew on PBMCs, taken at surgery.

Here the CDR3 DNA reads TGTGCCAGCAGTTACCCGGCGGGGGGGGGAAGAGATACGCAGTATTTT. Amino acid sequence: CASSYPAGGGRDTQYF. The V gene is TRBV6-2 or TRBV6-3, the J gene TRBJ2-3, with TRBD2 matching over 9 bases. This CDR3 spans 16 amino acids. V gave up 2 bases and J gave up 5 bases; unmatched junction bases: 8. Germline-derived CDR1 and CDR2 are MNHEY and SVGEGT.